The sequence of this T cell receptor beta chain was determined in a study of chemoradiotherapy in HPV16-positive cancers. At the level of the study: Candidate HPV-specific T-cell clones and common TCR motifs came from functional assays in a couple of HPV16-positive patients.

V lost 1 base and J 5 bases, leaving 6 bases between the germline ends. The CDR3 extends over 13 amino acids. Germline V gene data show CDR1 as SGHNT and CDR2 as YENEEA. The repertoire was sequenced with immunoSEQ multiplex PCR; TCRdb's copy has only in-frame clones and lacks some. The sample shows approximately 35,000 clones, around 92% of them seen only once. Study-wide findings and caveats: HPV-responsive T-cell expansion during chemoradiotherapy was linked to improved recurrence-free survival in HPV16-positive patients. The functional HPV-specific definition rests on just a couple of HPV16-positive patients.

As to this clone: Its antigen is undetermined.

The chain is built from TRBV11-3 and TRBJ2-1; D uncertain. The sequencing used blood, collected from a patient who underwent chemoradiotherapy. The origin of this receptor is a human donor with HPV-associated anogenital cancer. The CDR3 bases are TGTGCCAGCAGCTTAGCCCCCAACAATGAGCAGTTCTTC. Its translation: CASSLAPNNEQFF.